Below are 25 T cell receptor beta chains sequenced from a single sample in a study of blood T cell repertoires in COVID-19. Using immunoSEQ multiplex PCR, the repertoire was profiled, and TCRdb retains in-frame clones only, with some absent. The sample holds around 450,000 clones, 90% seen once. Sequencing was performed on PBMCs or T cells enriched from blood (not recorded which). The receptors originated from a young man who had recovered from COVID-19.

This chain uses TRBV18 with TRBJ2-7; weak D call: TRBD1 (6 bases). V was trimmed by 2 bases and J by 6 bases, leaving 8 bases between them. The CDR3 sequence is 12 residues long. Germline V gene sequence: CDR1 KGHSH, CDR2 LQKENI. The CDR3 nucleotides are TGTGCCAGCTCACCAGGACAGAGCGAGCAGTACTTC. Its translation is CASSPGQSEQYF.

This sequence joins TRBV5-1 and TRBJ1-1; D call uncertain. Trimming shortened V by 3 bases and J by 0 bases, and 6 bases separated the two germline ends. Germline CDR1 is SGHRS and CDR2 is YFSETQ. The CDR3 is 13 amino acids. The CDR3 DNA reads as TGCGCCAGCAGCTGGGAGTTGAACACTGAAGCTTTCTTT. Translated, it gives CASSWELNTEAFF.

This chain links TRBV10-3 with TRBJ1-1, with no clear D. Germline CDR1 is ENHRY and CDR2 is SYGVKD. This CDR3 is 12 amino acids long. V gave up 8 bases and J gave up 5 bases, with 12 bases separating them. CDR3 bases: TGTGCCATCTTGGCAGAATTTACTGAAGCTTTCTTT. This codes for CAILAEFTEAFF.

CDR3 DNA sequence: TGTGCCTGGACCCCACCGCCGGGCACAGATACGCAGTATTTT. This codes for CAWTPPPGTDTQYF. The V and J genes are TRBV30 and TRBJ2-3; no reliable D call. Germline-derived CDR1 and CDR2 are GTSNPN and SVGIG (reference sequence). V lost 4 bases, J lost 1 base, and 12 bases lay in between. The CDR3 is 14 residues long.

The V gene is TRBV25-1, the J gene TRBJ2-2; weak D call: TRBD2 (6 bases). Germline-derived CDR1 and CDR2 are MGHDK and SYGVNS. This CDR3 comprises 15 residues. With 1 base removed from V and 4 bases from J, the gap between germline ends came to 10 bases. CDR3 region: CASSESEGFTGELFF. In nucleotides, the CDR3 is TGTGCCAGCAGTGAATCGGAGGGTTTCACCGGGGAGCTGTTTTTT.

This chain's CDR3 is CASSLEAENQPQHF. CDR3 DNA sequence: TGTGCCAGCAGTTTAGAGGCAGAGAATCAGCCCCAGCATTTT. The chain carries TRBV28 and TRBJ1-5, with D uncertain. This CDR3 region has 14 residues. Germline loops: CDR1 MDHEN, CDR2 SYDVKM. V dropped 2 bases and J dropped 4 bases, with 9 bases sitting between them.

This clone was found once. This rearrangement joins TRBV27 to TRBJ2-7; tentative D call: TRBD1 (5 bases). The V end was cut by 5 bases, the J end by 2 bases, with 16 bases between. Germline assignment: CDR1 MNHEY and CDR2 SMNVEV (reference sequence). There are 15 residues in the CDR3. The CDR3 protein is CASSGQGRSPYEQYF. The CDR3, as DNA: TGTGCCAGCAGTGGTCAGGGAAGGTCTCCCTACGAGCAGTACTTC.

The gene calls are TRBV9 and TRBJ1-1, with TRBD1 as a possible D gene (6 bases). The CDR3 sequence is 15 residues long. Germline values: CDR1 SGDLS, CDR2 YYNGEE. Deletions cut 4 bases from V and 0 bases from J, with 13 bases between. Written as DNA, the CDR3 is TGTGCCAGCAGCCCCCAGGGGCGGATGAACACTGAAGCTTTCTTT. Translating gives CASSPQGRMNTEAFF.

The gene calls are TRBV19 and TRBJ1-1; D is uncertain. Trimming shortened V by 2 bases and J by 4 bases, and 8 bases separated the two germline ends. The CDR3 covers 13 residues. Germline V CDR1 and CDR2: LNHDA, SQIVND (reference sequence). The CDR3 bases are TGTGCCAGTAGTATACCCCGGAGCACTGAAGCTTTCTTT. This sequence encodes CASSIPRSTEAFF.

This chain links TRBV20-1 with TRBJ2-5; perhaps TRBD2 as D (7 bases). V gave up 3 bases and J gave up 5 bases, with 16 bases separating them. Germline V lookup: CDR1 DFQATT, CDR2 SNEGSKA (reference sequence). The CDR3 consists of 14 residues. CDR3 sequence: CSASPGAGGETQYF. CDR3 coding DNA: TGCAGTGCTAGTCCGGGGGCCGGGGGGGAGACCCAGTACTTC.

The chain employs TRBV3-1 (or the pseudogene TRBV3-2) and TRBJ2-3, with TRBD2 matching 8 bases. V lost 1 base to trimming and J lost 7 bases; unmatched junction nucleotides: 7. Germline V lookup: CDR1 LGHDT, CDR2 YNNKEL (reference sequence). The CDR3 consists of 15 residues. CDR3 sequence (DNA): TGTGCCAGCAGCCAAGGCCGTGTAGCGGGAAATACGCAGTATTTT. As protein: CASSQGRVAGNTQYF.

The CDR3 DNA reads as TGTGCCAGCAGAAGGACAGGCGCTGAAGCTTTCTTT. Translated, it gives CASRRTGAEAFF. The chain employs TRBV6-5 and TRBJ1-1, with 7 bases that match TRBD1. The trim removed 6 bases at V and 6 bases at J, leaving 4 bases unmatched. Germline assignment: CDR1 MNHEY and CDR2 SVGAGI. This CDR3 has 12 amino acids.

The genes are TRBV11-2 and TRBJ1-5; D is undetermined. V lost 6 bases and J 6 bases, leaving 18 bases between the germline ends. There are 15 residues in the CDR3. CDR1 is SGHAT, CDR2 FQNNGV, per germline. Here the CDR3 DNA reads TGTGCCAGCAGTCCGACGGGAGGGAAGAGTCAGCCCCAGCATTTT. Protein product: CASSPTGGKSQPQHF. Together with reference TRBV11-2 and TRBJ1-5, the CDR3 gives the full variable domain: EAGVAQSPRYKIIEKRQSVAFWCNPISGHATLYWYQQILGQGPKLLIQFQNNGVVDDSQLPKDRFSAERLKGVDSTLKIQPAKLEDSAVYLCASSPTGGKSQPQHFGDGTRLSIL.

V gene TRBV30 combines with J gene TRBJ2-7, with TRBD2 matching 14 bases. The CDR3 length is 15 residues. CDR1 and CDR2 (germline): GTSNPN, SVGIG (reference sequence). V lost 5 bases, J lost 5 bases, and 8 bases stayed unmatched. The DNA of the CDR3 is TGTGCCTGGGTCCGGACTAGCGGGGGGTCCCACGAGCAGTACTTC. Its protein is CAWVRTSGGSHEQYF.

Only one count was recorded for this clone. The chain couples TRBV5-8 to TRBJ1-5; D is possibly TRBD1 (6 bases). Germline V gene data show CDR1 as SGHTS and CDR2 as YDEGEE. The CDR3 consists of 15 residues. With 7 bases removed from V and 7 bases from J, the gap between germline ends came to 21 bases. The CDR3 loop is CASLPRTRQGQPQHF. The CDR3 region has the DNA TGTGCCAGCTTACCCAGGACCCGCCAGGGGCAGCCCCAGCATTTT. Supplemented by reference TRBV5-8 and TRBJ1-5, the full variable domain reads EAGVTQSPTHLIKTRGQQATLRCSPISGHTSVYWYQQALGLGLQFLLWYDEGEERNRGNFPPRFSGRQFPNYSSELNVNALELEDSALYLCASLPRTRQGQPQHFGDGTRLSIL.

This rearrangement joins TRBV5-1 to TRBJ2-1, with D maybe TRBD2 (6 bases). The CDR3 runs 15 residues. With 0 bases removed from V and 4 bases from J, the gap between germline ends came to 11 bases. CDR1 SGHRS and CDR2 YFSETQ come from the germline V gene. CDR3 residues: CASSLEPGTYNEQFF. The CDR3 region has the DNA TGCGCCAGCAGCTTGGAGCCGGGGACTTACAATGAGCAGTTCTTC.

The chain carries TRBV5-6 and TRBJ2-1, with 13 bases that match TRBD2. V shed 3 bases and J 4 bases; nucleotides not matched to a gene: 4. Per the germline V gene, CDR1 is SGHDT and CDR2 is YYEEEE. The CDR3 runs 16 residues. This chain's CDR3 is CASSSPGLAGYNEQFF. CDR3 sequence (DNA): TGTGCCAGCAGCTCCCCGGGACTAGCGGGATACAATGAGCAGTTCTTC.

The V and J genes are TRBV9 and TRBJ2-2; TRBD1 is a possible D gene (5 bases). The CDR3 totals 13 residues. The germline CDR1 and CDR2 sequences are SGDLS and YYNGEE. V was trimmed by 2 bases and J by 8 bases, leaving 10 bases between them. CDR3 protein: CASSVDSPGELFF. The DNA for the CDR3 is TGTGCCAGCAGCGTCGACAGTCCGGGGGAGCTGTTTTTT.

The chain uses TRBV2 and TRBJ2-1, with 8 bases that match TRBD1. The CDR3 consists of 14 residues. J lost 9 bases, V lost 4 bases, and 8 bases had no gene match. Germline V CDR1 and CDR2: SNHLY, FYNNEI. CDR3 protein: CASSAHGQGGEQFF. The CDR3 nucleotides read TGTGCCAGCAGTGCCCACGGACAGGGCGGTGAGCAGTTCTTC.

J is TRBJ1-5 and V is TRBV6-1, with 8 bases lining up with TRBD1. The CDR3 has 15 amino acids. The J segment lost 2 bases and the V segment lost 2 bases, leaving 2 bases of the junction unmatched. Germline V gives CDR1 MNHNS, CDR2 SASEGT. CDR3: CASSEQGAGNQPQHF. The CDR3 nucleotides read TGTGCCAGCAGTGAACAGGGGGCAGGCAATCAGCCCCAGCATTTT.

The genes are TRBV11-2 and TRBJ1-4, with unresolved D. This CDR3 is 15 amino acids long. The germline CDR1 and CDR2 sequences are SGHAT and FQNNGV. Trimming removed 5 bases at V and 7 bases at J, with 17 bases between. The CDR3 DNA sequence: TGTGCCAGCAGCCCCGGAGACTATAACGGTGAAAAACTGTTTTTT. This gives the protein CASSPGDYNGEKLFF.

In this sample, this clone turned up once. The chain carries TRBV9 and TRBJ2-7; the D gene is possibly TRBD1 (6 bases). V shed 0 bases and J shed 0 bases, with 10 bases lying between them. This CDR3 comprises 15 residues. CDR1 and CDR2 from the germline V gene are SGDLS and YYNGEE. The CDR3 here is CASSVGTEPSYEQYF. CDR3 DNA sequence: TGTGCCAGCAGCGTAGGGACAGAACCCTCCTACGAGCAGTACTTC.

This clone was detected only once. The V gene is TRBV19, the J gene TRBJ1-1, with D hard to call. The CDR3 has 15 residues. From germline, CDR1 is LNHDA and CDR2 SQIVND (reference sequence). Deletions cut 0 bases from V and 8 bases from J, with 16 bases between. The CDR3 bases are TGTGCCAGTAGTATAGATCTAGCCAGGACGGGCGAAGCTTTCTTT. Its protein is CASSIDLARTGEAFF.

The V and J genes are TRBV2 and TRBJ1-5; D remains unclear. V gave up 4 bases and J gave up 3 bases, with 13 bases separating them. This CDR3 comprises 15 residues. The germline gives CDR1 SNHLY, CDR2 FYNNEI. CDR3 amino acids: CASSGAPRDNQPQHF. The CDR3 DNA sequence: TGTGCCAGCAGTGGGGCCCCGAGGGACAATCAGCCCCAGCATTTT.

This clone occurred once. The chain has TRBV5-1 and TRBJ1-4; possibly TRBD1 for D (5 bases). In germline, CDR1 is SGHRS, CDR2 YFSETQ. Trimming shortened V by 3 bases and J by 6 bases, and 12 bases separated the two germline ends. CDR3 length equals 14 residues. The CDR3 sequence is CASSSDTGYEKLFF. The CDR3 DNA sequence: TGCGCCAGCAGCTCGGACACAGGCTATGAAAAACTGTTTTTT.